Sequencing of this T cell receptor beta chain was carried out in a study of tumor and adjacent non-tumor tissue in lung cancer. No cell sorting was done before RNA was extracted from the tissue. CDR3 size: 16 residues. TCRbeta libraries were built with three rounds of nested PCR, modified from ARM-PCR. TCRdb called the multiplex PCR reads again in MiXCR, with one record for every CDR3 protein. The table lists 75,000 to 95,000 distinct CDR3 sequences, 72% of them singletons. As regards this clonotype: A read error may account for a junction end that differs from germline.

The sample taken for sequencing was lung tumor tissue. The TCR sequence derives from a woman in her 40s with non-small cell lung cancer. This chain links TRBV12-3 or TRBV12-4 with TRBJ1-6; D perhaps matches TRBD1 (6 bases). The CDR3 sequence: CASNQGTLTYNSPLHF. CDR3 nucleotides: TGTGCTAGCAATCAGGGGACACTGACCTATAATTCACCCCTCCACTTT.